This T cell receptor beta chain came from a study of CD8 T cells in seronegative destructive rheumatoid arthritis (dated by TCRdb to the early 2020s). With respect to the entire study: At the time of sampling, biological drugs were being given to most of the eight CND-RA patients. The study compared peripheral CD8+ TCRbeta repertoires from patients with CCP-negative destructive rheumatoid arthritis (CND-RA) against repertoires from newly diagnosed seropositive RA, seronegative RA and healthy controls. The seropositive RA, seronegative RA and healthy control comparison cohorts were taken from a previously published TCRbeta dataset and were not newly sequenced.

This clone has a handful of counts. The clone's antigen remains unknown. No much larger clone is present one base from it, and per-base qualities are unavailable. Here is what the overall study found, with its caveats: Across the roughly 120,000 clonotypes tested, no public clonotype enrichment remained significant after Benjamini-Hochberg correction. The small size of the CND-RA cohort was noted as a limitation of the study. Without diagnostic samples, TCR repertoire differences may partly reflect poor disease control over the years rather than being present at onset. The authors read the apparently distinct set of enriched public clonotypes carried by CND-RA patients as support for a separate disease subset. CND-RA repertoires showed more CMV-reactive and fewer influenza A-reactive CD8+ TCRbeta sequences than controls and other RA subtypes. Once age was adjusted for, the CD8+ TCRbeta repertoires of CND-RA patients appeared less diverse and more clonal than the repertoires of other RA subtypes.

Genomic DNA from CD8+ cells was used for TCRbeta sequencing, which was performed according to the manufacturer's instructions. TCRbeta sequencing used the immunoSEQ assay and was run at a genomics technology centre in Finland. As for the original processing: Clonotype tables from the immunoSEQ preprocessing pipeline were converted to VDJtools format, and non-productive clonotypes were removed. Samples with fewer than 10,000 reads were excluded, the remaining samples were subsampled to 10,000 reads, and most of the eight CND-RA samples were retained. The VDJtools CalcDiversityStats function was applied to data subsampled to 10,000 reads to calculate Shannon-Wiener, Simpson and clonality indices. To infer antigen specificity, non-singleton TCRbeta clonotypes were hard-matched against VDJdb, meaning no mismatches were allowed. CDR3 sequences that differed by one amino acid (Hamming distance 1) were grouped together into clusters with potentially shared antigen targets. Public clonotypes were tested for group enrichment with one-sided Fisher's exact tests after resampling groups to six samples, repeated ten times. TCRdb carries this immuneACCESS record with in-frame sequences only. Its versions omit some clonotypes, under half of them owing to an unresolved V gene in the studies checked, with the rest unexplained. V, J and clone size are taken as reported in that table, and D and trimming were inferred from the DNA itself. Recorded for this sample are 13,000 or so clones; roughly four fifths of them occurred a single time. Clones ranked in the top ten supply approximately 26% of the sample.

Looking up the germline V gene yields CDR1 MGHDK and CDR2 SYGVNS. The CDR3 contains 13 residues, cysteine and phenylalanine counted. Here the CDR3 DNA is all that survives: 39 bases in frame from base 1. The junction carries 9 bases between V and J, which are trimmed by 5 bases and 4 bases respectively. The CND-RA patients tested negative on the clinical CCP2 antibody test, and joint destruction in these patients kept progressing despite active therapy. Every CND-RA patient showed typical joint destruction in the wrists and ankles and had failed conventional anti-rheumatic therapy. CND-RA patients were sampled after long disease histories, spanning decades in several cases, rather than at diagnosis. Roughly 47 millilitres of EDTA-anticoagulated peripheral blood were collected from each patient. Peripheral blood mononuclear cells were isolated by Ficoll-Paque PLUS density gradient separation. AutoMACS magnetic bead positive selection was used to isolate CD8+ cells from fresh or cryopreserved PBMCs, and purity was verified by flow cytometry. Genomic DNA was extracted with Nucleospin Tissue or Tissue XS kits and quantified on a Qubit 2.0 fluorometer.

The TCR originated in a woman between 25 and 49 years old with seronegative destructive rheumatoid arthritis. The material sequenced was CD8+ T cells from blood. Recombination connected TRBV25-1 to TRBJ1-3; no confident D gene assignment can be made. The CDR3 amino acid sequence is: CASSPGIGNTIYF. The DNA sequence is as follows: TGTGCCAGCAGTCCCGGGATCGGAAACACCATATATTTT.